The clone carrying this T cell receptor beta chain appeared a single time. Its specificity is not known. The record originates from a study of shared clonotypes between healthy human individuals. Study-wide background: A donor's plate count was three for CD4 naive and three for CD4 memory; CD8 naive had two and CD8 memory one.

The protocol was immunoSEQ multiplex PCR, while the TCRdb copy is restricted to in-frame clones and leaves out a portion. Of 2 million to 3 million clones detected, about 92% appear once; the ten largest clones hold over 0.12%. Study-wide points: Specimens sampled were limited to blood, with tissue repertoires likely differing. Clonotypes which were not shared had lower generation probabilities than clonotypes that all four donors shared. Relative to memory subsets, naive subsets generally showed larger estimated richness.

The CDR3 contains 15 residues. Germline loops: CDR1 SGHDT, CDR2 YYEEEE. V trimming: 0 bases; J trimming: 5 bases; junction bases outside the gene matches: 5. The receptor was isolated from a man between 18 and 35 years old in good health. Input material: naive CD4+ T cells sorted from blood. As to subset: CD45RA+ positively selected. This chain joins TRBV5-6 and TRBJ2-5; TRBD2 agrees at 9 bases. The CDR3 sequence: CASSLGASGMETQYF. CDR3 sequence (DNA): TGTGCCAGCAGCTTGGGGGCTAGCGGGATGGAGACCCAGTACTTC. Complete variable domain (other parts from reference TRBV5-6 and TRBJ2-5): DAGVTQSPTHLIKTRGQQVTLRCSPKSGHDTVSWYQQALGQGPQFIFQYYEEEERQRGNFPDRFSGHQFPNYSSELNVNALLLGDSALYLCASSLGASGMETQYFGPGTRLLVL.